This entry lists 17 T cell receptor beta chains sequenced from one sample in a study of blood T cells in healthy people across ages. The authors ran a second PCR of 7 to 11 cycles using a sample-barcoded 5' primer and a J-beta primer mix. TCRdb analysed the 5' RACE reads with MiXCR anew, one entry per CDR3 protein. In the table there are some 790,000 distinct CDR3 sequences, more than 25% of which are singletons. The specimen was blood. These receptors were obtained from a woman older than 75 in good health.

This clonotype was counted many times. V is TRBV5-1 and J is TRBJ2-4; perhaps TRBD2 as D (6 bases). Deletions cut 0 bases from V and 1 base from J, with 8 bases between. The CDR3 runs to 15 residues. CDR1 and CDR2 (germline): SGHRS, YFSETQ. CDR3 coding DNA: TGCGCCAGCAGCTTGGGGGGGGATGCCAAAAACATTCAGTACTTC. It encodes CASSLGGDAKNIQYF.

This clonotype showed up many times. The chain couples TRBV29-1 to TRBJ1-1; D remains unclear. This CDR3 has 11 amino acids. The germline gives CDR1 SQVTM, CDR2 ANQGSEA. The ends were cut back, 7 bases at V and 12 bases at J, with 18 bases in the middle. The CDR3, as DNA: TGCAGCGGAATAGAGGCCTCGAACCCTTTCTTT. Translating it yields CSGIEASNPFF.

The chain is built from TRBV3-1 and TRBJ2-5, with D perhaps given as TRBD1 or TRBD2 (6 bases each). CDR1 LGHDT and CDR2 YNNKEL come from the germline V gene (reference sequence). The V end lost 1 base, the J end lost 7 bases, and 22 bases lay between the germline ends. This CDR3 has 17 amino acids. The DNA of the CDR3 is TGTGCCAGCAGCCAAGGCCGGCGAGGGGGGAGGCGGGGGACCCAGTACTTC. It specifies CASSQGRRGGRRGTQYF.

This clonotype was seen at least ten times. The chain joins TRBV3-1 to TRBJ2-5; D unresolved. This CDR3 is built from 13 residues. Looked up from germline, CDR1 is LGHDT and CDR2 is YNNKEL (reference sequence). V was shortened by 0 bases and J by 3 bases, with 5 bases between the two germline ends. The CDR3 protein is CASSQDSEETQYF. For the CDR3, the DNA is TGTGCCAGCAGCCAAGATTCGGAAGAGACCCAGTACTTC.

The table lists this clonotype with many counts. The chain links TRBV28 to TRBJ2-7, with 11 bases fitting TRBD2. The CDR3 has 15 residues. Trimming removed 5 bases from V and 4 bases from J; junction bases left unmatched: 7. Germline CDR1 and CDR2: MDHEN and SYDVKM. Here the CDR3 reads CASSPRLAGMYEQYF. For the CDR3, the DNA is TGTGCCAGCAGTCCCAGACTAGCGGGGATGTACGAGCAGTACTTC. Complete variable domain (other parts from reference TRBV28 and TRBJ2-7): DVKVTQSSRYLVKRTGEKVFLECVQDMDHENMFWYRQDPGLGLRLIYFSYDVKMKEKGDIPEGYSVSREKKERFSLILESASTNQTSMYLCASSPRLAGMYEQYFGPGTRLTVT.

Remarks on this clonotype: One end of the junction varies from germline; a read error may be responsible. J is TRBJ2-4 and V is TRBV5-1, with 7 bases identical to TRBD2. The J call may be in error: the DNA end matches TRBJ2-7 better. The CDR3 contains 14 residues. Germline lookup yields CDR1 SGHRS and CDR2 YFSETQ. The DNA for the CDR3 is TGCGCCGGCAGCTGGGAGGGCGGGATCTACGAGCAGTACTTC. This encodes CAGSWEGGIYEQYF.

Worth noting for this clonotype: The germline gene is not matched at one end of the junction; a read error may be the cause. The chain recombines TRBV5-6 with TRBJ2-2; D perhaps matches TRBD2 (5 bases). The CDR3 runs 13 residues. Germline V CDR1 and CDR2: SGHDT, YYEEEE. The CDR3 region has the DNA TGTGCCAGCAGCTTGGACCGGGCCGGGGAGCGGTTTTTT. As protein: CASSLDRAGERFF.

This clonotype came up a few times. This chain connects TRBV7-9 to TRBJ2-1; the D is unclear. There are 13 residues in the CDR3. CDR1 is SEHNR, CDR2 FQNEAQ, per germline (reference sequence). V lost 2 bases and J lost 4, with 6 bases in between. CDR3 amino acids: CASSLLQYNEQFF. The DNA for the CDR3 is TGTGCCAGCAGCTTATTACAGTACAATGAGCAGTTCTTC.

This clonotype was counted only a few times. V and J are TRBV5-6 and TRBJ2-5; no firm D call. V gave up 3 bases and J gave up 5 bases, with 14 bases separating them. The germline V gene has CDR1 SGHDT and CDR2 YYEEEE. The CDR3 runs to 14 residues. CDR3 nucleotides: TGTGCCAGCAGCTGGAACGGGCCCCCGGAGACCCAGTACTTC. Protein product: CASSWNGPPETQYF.

This clonotype was seen more than once but under ten times. The chain is built from TRBV12-3 or TRBV12-4 and TRBJ1-5; a possible D gene is TRBD1 (5 bases). The V gene lost 7 bases and the J gene lost 1 base, with 11 bases spanning the gap. The CDR3 sequence is 14 residues long. The CDR3 reads CASNYGGSNQPQHF. CDR3 nucleotide sequence: TGTGCCAGCAACTATGGGGGAAGCAATCAGCCCCAGCATTTT.

In its sample, this clonotype was seen a few times. The V call is TRBV18, the J call TRBJ1-5; D is ambiguous. The CDR3 runs to 13 residues. Trimming stripped 3 bases from V and 10 bases from J, with 13 bases between. CDR1 and CDR2 (germline): KGHSH, LQKENI. CDR3 sequence: CASSPDPQLPQHF. CDR3 in DNA: TGTGCCAGCTCACCGGACCCTCAGCTACCCCAGCATTTT.

This clonotype was detected a few times. A single base separates this from a much larger clone, so it may be a read error. This chain joins TRBV7-2 and TRBJ2-5; D is ambiguous. Germline-derived CDR1 and CDR2 are SGHTA and FQGNSA. V lost 3 bases, J lost 11 bases, and 16 bases lay in between. CDR3 length: 13 residues. The DNA for the CDR3 is TGTGCCAGCAGCTTCCTACTGACCAATGAGCAGTACTTC. This gives the protein CASSFLLTNEQYF. The whole variable domain, remainder taken from reference TRBV7-2 and TRBJ2-5, is GAGVSQSPSNKVTEKGKDVELRCDPISGHTALYWYRQSLGQGLEFLIYFQGNSAPDKSGLPSDRFSAERTGGSVSTLTIQRTQQEDSAVYLCASSFLLTNEQYFGPGTRLLVL.

This clonotype was detected many times. This chain connects TRBV20-1 to TRBJ1-1, with a weak D call TRBD1 (5 bases). V dropped 7 bases and J dropped 2 bases, with 8 bases sitting between them. The CDR3 length is 11 residues. Germline CDR1 is DFQATT and CDR2 is SNEGSKA (reference sequence). This chain's CDR3 is CSVGVNTEAFF. CDR3 sequence (DNA): TGCAGTGTAGGGGTTAACACTGAAGCTTTCTTT.

This clonotype was counted between two and nine times. A much larger clone differs by one base, so this may be a read error. The chain has TRBV6-6 and TRBJ1-5; 9 bases line up with TRBD1. CDR1 is MNHNY and CDR2 is SVGAGI in the germline V gene (reference sequence). CDR3 size: 15 residues. The CDR3 is CACSNRGRGNQPQHF. Written as DNA, the CDR3 is TGTGCCTGCAGTAACAGGGGGCGAGGCAATCAGCCCCAGCATTTT.

The V gene is TRBV7-8, the J gene TRBJ1-2; D may be TRBD1 (6 bases). The CDR3 sequence is 13 residues long. Germline V gene data show CDR1 as SGHVS and CDR2 as FQNEAQ. V dropped 4 bases and J dropped 4 bases, with 10 bases sitting between them. The CDR3 sequence: CASSYRVTYGYTF. Here the CDR3 DNA reads TGTGCCAGCAGCTACAGGGTGACCTATGGCTACACCTTC.

In this sample, this clonotype turned up many times. In nucleotides, the CDR3 is TGTGCCAGCAGCTTAGGATTTGGTAGCGGGGGGGCAAATGAGCAGTTCTTC. Protein product: CASSLGFGSGGANEQFF. This sequence joins TRBV7-7 and TRBJ2-1, with 11 bases matching TRBD2. The V and J ends lost 1 base and 7 bases, in that order; junction bases with no gene match: 9. CDR3 size: 17 residues. Germline CDR1 reads SSHAT; CDR2 reads FNYEAQ (reference sequence).

This clonotype was observed at least ten times. The chain uses TRBV5-1 and TRBJ2-5; D might be TRBD1 or TRBD2, each matching 5 bases. The ends were cut back, 0 bases at V and 1 base at J, with 13 bases in the middle. The CDR3 is made up of 16 amino acids. Germline V CDR1 and CDR2: SGHRS, YFSETQ. The CDR3 region has the DNA TGCGCCAGCAGCTTGGGCCTCGGGGCAACCCAAGAGACCCAGTACTTC. Translation: CASSLGLGATQETQYF.